The 17 T cell receptor beta chains below all came from one sample that was sequenced in a study of shared clonotypes between healthy human individuals. The table came from immunoSEQ multiplex PCR; TCRdb's copy has only in-frame clones and leaves some out. The data show about 110,000 clones, about two thirds seen once. The specimen was memory CD8+ T cells sorted from blood. The subset denotes: CD45RO+ cells pooled with CCR7-negative TemRA cells. These receptor sequences come from a woman between 25 and 40 years old in good health.

This clone was counted a few times. The V and J genes are TRBV11-3 and TRBJ2-7, with 8 bases fitting TRBD1. Per germline, CDR1 SGHNT and CDR2 YENEEA. The CDR3 loop spans 13 amino acids. V lost 3 bases to trimming and J lost 5 bases; unmatched junction nucleotides: 3. The CDR3: CASSFGTGHEQYF. CDR3 coding DNA: TGTGCCAGCAGCTTCGGGACAGGACACGAGCAGTACTTC.

The gene calls are TRBV4-2 and TRBJ2-3; 11 positions agree with TRBD2. V lost 2 bases, J lost 1 base, and 2 bases stayed unmatched. The germline V gene has CDR1 LGHNA and CDR2 YNFKEQ. The length of the CDR3 is 16 residues. CDR3 residues: CASSQLAGGGTDTQYF. The CDR3 bases are TGTGCCAGCAGCCAACTAGCGGGAGGTGGCACAGATACGCAGTATTTT.

This clone showed up just a few times. The chain uses TRBV23-1 and TRBJ1-5, with D uncertain. TRBV23-1 is classed as an ORF, of uncertain function. V lost 7 bases, J lost 11 bases, and 15 bases lay in between. CDR3 length: 12 residues. The chain's CDR3 is CASTYGRRAQHF. The CDR3 DNA is TGCGCCAGCACCTACGGCCGTAGGGCCCAGCATTTT.

This rearrangement joins TRBV11-2 to TRBJ2-7; 7 positions agree with TRBD1. The CDR3 runs 14 residues. The V segment lost 6 bases and the J segment 4 bases; nucleotides outside the gene matches: 9. CDR1 is SGHAT, CDR2 FQNNGV, per germline. In nucleotides, the CDR3 is TGTGCCAGCAGTTTAAGGGACAGCCCTTACGAGCAGTACTTC. It specifies CASSLRDSPYEQYF. Based on the CDR3 plus reference TRBV11-2 and TRBJ2-7, the full variable domain is EAGVAQSPRYKIIEKRQSVAFWCNPISGHATLYWYQQILGQGPKLLIQFQNNGVVDDSQLPKDRFSAERLKGVDSTLKIQPAKLEDSAVYLCASSLRDSPYEQYFGPGTRLTVT.

The V call is TRBV18, the J call TRBJ1-3; the D is unclear. Per germline, CDR1 KGHSH and CDR2 LQKENI. This CDR3 contains 16 residues. The V end was cut by 3 bases, the J end by 1 base, with 13 bases between. CDR3 in DNA: TGTGCCAGCTCACCCGCCTTGGGGTGGTCTGGAAACACCATATATTTT. Protein product: CASSPALGWSGNTIYF.

This sequence joins TRBV6-4 and TRBJ2-3; D is undetermined. Germline CDR1 MRHNA, CDR2 SNTAGT. V was shortened by 0 bases and J by 2 bases, with 9 bases between the two germline ends. The length of the CDR3 is 15 residues. Here the CDR3 DNA reads TGTGCCAGCAGTGACTCGAACCAGCCCACAGATACGCAGTATTTT. Amino acid sequence: CASSDSNQPTDTQYF.

The chain carries TRBV28 and TRBJ1-1; 12 bases map to TRBD1. The germline gives CDR1 MDHEN, CDR2 SYDVKM. The V and J ends lost 5 bases and 1 base, in that order; junction bases with no gene match: 11. The length of the CDR3 is 18 residues. The CDR3 nucleotides read TGTGCCAGCAGTCCCCGGTGGGACAGGGGGCGTACGAACACTGAAGCTTTCTTT. Translated: CASSPRWDRGRTNTEAFF.

This clone has a single count. The chain couples TRBV7-8 to TRBJ1-4; D unclear. The CDR3 has 15 amino acids. V lost 0 bases, J lost 8 bases, and 13 bases lay in between. Germline lookup yields CDR1 SGHVS and CDR2 FQNEAQ. CDR3 protein: CASSLAAGRGEKLFF. In DNA form, the CDR3 reads TGTGCCAGCAGCTTAGCCGCCGGCCGGGGAGAAAAACTGTTTTTT.

With respect to this clone: At one of its ends the junction is not consistent with the germline gene, which may arise from a read error. The chain combines TRBV4-1 with TRBJ2-7, with D perhaps TRBD1 (6 bases). The CDR3 consists of 14 residues. Germline values: CDR1 MGHRA, CDR2 YSYEKL. The DNA of the CDR3 is TGTGCCAGCAGCGCCGAAACAGGGTCCTACGAGCAGTACTTC. Translation: CASSAETGSYEQYF.

The V and J genes are TRBV6-1 and TRBJ1-1, with D perhaps matching TRBD1 (5 bases). Germline V gene sequence: CDR1 MNHNS, CDR2 SASEGT. The CDR3 totals 12 residues. Trimming left V 3 bases short and J 7 bases short, with 9 bases between. The CDR3 sequence: CASSDRRGEAFF. The CDR3 region has the DNA TGTGCCAGCAGTGACCGGAGGGGTGAAGCTTTCTTT.

The V call is TRBV2, the J call TRBJ2-2; D uncertain. The CDR3 has 16 residues. CDR1 is SNHLY, CDR2 FYNNEI, per germline. Trimming left V 4 bases short and J 0 bases short, with 12 bases between. Here the CDR3 reads CASSGWSWTNTGELFF. CDR3 nucleotides: TGTGCCAGCAGTGGATGGTCGTGGACGAACACCGGGGAGCTGTTTTTT.

The rearrangement joins TRBV28 to TRBJ1-4; TRBD1 matches at 8 bases. Germline values: CDR1 MDHEN, CDR2 SYDVKM. This CDR3 comprises 17 residues. V lost 4 bases to trimming and J lost 8 bases; unmatched junction nucleotides: 15. This chain's CDR3 is CASSSYSDRGGSEKLFF. The CDR3 DNA follows: TGTGCCAGCAGTTCCTATTCCGACAGGGGAGGAAGCGAAAAACTGTTTTTT.

The DNA for the CDR3 is TGTGCCAGCAGCTTGGGGGCTAGGAACGAGCAGTACTTC. Its protein is CASSLGARNEQYF. This chain links TRBV5-5 with TRBJ2-7, with D unresolved. The CDR3 extends over 13 amino acids. V shed 0 bases and J shed 5 bases, with 9 bases lying between them. Germline V lookup: CDR1 SGHKS, CDR2 YYEKEE (reference sequence).

V and J are TRBV25-1 and TRBJ2-5; 9 bases map to TRBD2. The CDR3 is 13 amino acids. The germline V gene encodes CDR1 MGHDK and CDR2 SYGVNS. V shed 4 bases and J 11 bases; nucleotides not matched to a gene: 8. CDR3 DNA sequence: TGTGCCAGCAGTGGGCGGATAGCGGGGGAGCAGTACTTC. Translated: CASSGRIAGEQYF.

V and J are TRBV19 and TRBJ1-1; D unclear. This CDR3 spans 16 amino acids. CDR1 LNHDA and CDR2 SQIVND come from the germline V gene (reference sequence). V gave up 7 bases and J gave up 4 bases, with 22 bases separating them. The CDR3 is CASTLLHIGEGTEAFF. In nucleotides, the CDR3 is TGTGCCAGTACACTCCTCCATATCGGTGAGGGCACTGAAGCTTTCTTT. Drawing the rest from reference TRBV19 and TRBJ1-1, the complete variable domain is DGGITQSPKYLFRKEGQNVTLSCEQNLNHDAMYWYRQDPGQGLRLIYYSQIVNDFQKGDIAEGYSVSREKKESFPLTVTSAQKNPTAFYLCASTLLHIGEGTEAFFGQGTRLTVV.

This rearrangement joins TRBV28 to TRBJ2-7; TRBD2 matches 11 bases. The CDR3 spans 16 residues. The germline gives CDR1 MDHEN, CDR2 SYDVKM. V shed 4 bases and J 0 bases; nucleotides not matched to a gene: 5. CDR3 nucleotides: TGTGCCAGCAGTTATAGCGGGAGGGGTAACTCCTACGAGCAGTACTTC. It yields the protein CASSYSGRGNSYEQYF. Using reference TRBV28 and TRBJ2-7 for the parts outside the CDR3, the full variable domain is DVKVTQSSRYLVKRTGEKVFLECVQDMDHENMFWYRQDPGLGLRLIYFSYDVKMKEKGDIPEGYSVSREKKERFSLILESASTNQTSMYLCASSYSGRGNSYEQYFGPGTRLTVT.

The V gene is TRBV4-1, the J gene TRBJ1-1; D ambiguous. Trimming took 1 base from V and 0 from J, leaving 9 bases between them. Germline assignment: CDR1 MGHRA and CDR2 YSYEKL. The CDR3 consists of 15 residues. The CDR3 reads CASSQVRRLNTEAFF. Here the CDR3 DNA reads TGCGCCAGCAGCCAAGTGAGACGCCTGAACACTGAAGCTTTCTTT.